This T cell receptor beta chain is from a study of PD-L1 blockade in urothelial cancer. Study at large: As for prior chemotherapy regimens, patients had received 0 to 3. Study results and caveats: Durable-benefit patients expanded tumor-associated blood clones more at 3 weeks. Pretreatment TCR clonality in blood, when below the median, was predictive of better survival.

Comment on this clone: The antigen is not known.

Assay: immunoSEQ multiplex PCR; the TCRdb copy retains only in-frame clones and omits some. This table has around 22,000 clones, around nine tenths appearing once. Trimming pared 5 bases from V and 4 bases from J, leaving 18 bases between. This CDR3 is 15 amino acids long. CDR1 is SEHNR, CDR2 FQNEAQ, per germline (reference sequence). The source is a man aged 45-65 years with urothelial cancer. The source material was PBMCs, sampled around atezolizumab (anti-PD-L1) treatment. V gene TRBV7-9 combines with J gene TRBJ2-7; possibly TRBD2 for D (5 bases). The CDR3 loop is CASSNLATLEYEQYF. The CDR3 DNA is TGTGCCAGCAGCAATCTAGCTACTCTCGAGTACGAGCAGTACTTC.